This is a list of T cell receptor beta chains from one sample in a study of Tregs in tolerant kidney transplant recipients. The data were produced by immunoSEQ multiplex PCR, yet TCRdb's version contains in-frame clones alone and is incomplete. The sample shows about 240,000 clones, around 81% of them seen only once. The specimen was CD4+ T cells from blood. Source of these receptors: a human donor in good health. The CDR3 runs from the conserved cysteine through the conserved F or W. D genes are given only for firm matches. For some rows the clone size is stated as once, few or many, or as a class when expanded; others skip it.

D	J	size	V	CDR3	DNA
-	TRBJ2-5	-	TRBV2	CASSGRPGTKQETQYF	TGTGCCAGCAGCGGTCGCCCCGGGACAAAGCAAGAGACCCAGTACTTC
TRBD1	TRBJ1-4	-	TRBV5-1	CASRGQGAGEKLFF	TGCGCCAGCAGGGGACAGGGGGCTGGAGAAAAACTGTTTTTT
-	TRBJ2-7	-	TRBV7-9	CASSFSYEQYF	TGTGCCAGCAGCTTCTCCTACGAGCAGTACTTC
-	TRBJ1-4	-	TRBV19	CASSGGARAEKLFF	TGTGCCAGTAGTGGTGGGGCGCGAGCCGAAAAACTGTTTTTT
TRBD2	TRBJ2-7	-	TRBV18	CASSAGTSGSSNEQYF	TGTGCCAGCTCAGCAGGGACTAGCGGGAGCTCCAACGAGCAGTACTTC
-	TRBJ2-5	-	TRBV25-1	CASSEGGQGFAKETQYF	TGTGCCAGCAGTGAGGGGGGACAAGGCTTCGCTAAAGAGACCCAGTACTTC
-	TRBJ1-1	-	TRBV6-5	CASSYQGFEAFF	TGTGCCAGCAGTTACCAGGGCTTTGAAGCTTTCTTT
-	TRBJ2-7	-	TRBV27	CASSLRGEQYF	TGTGCCAGCAGTCTCAGGGGTGAGCAGTACTTC
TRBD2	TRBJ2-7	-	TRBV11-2	CASSLGGRGSGRAYEQYF	TGTGCCAGCAGCTTAGGTGGGCGGGGGAGCGGGAGGGCCTACGAGCAGTACTTC
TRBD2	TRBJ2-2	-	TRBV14	CASSQAVAGVAGELFF	TGTGCCAGCAGCCAAGCTGTAGCGGGAGTCGCCGGGGAGCTGTTTTTT
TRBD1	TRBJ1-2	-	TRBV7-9	CASTPQGARYGYTF	TGTGCCAGCACCCCACAGGGGGCGAGGTATGGCTACACCTTC
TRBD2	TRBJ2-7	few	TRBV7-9	CASSFGTSGVYEQYF	TGTGCCAGCAGCTTCGGGACTAGCGGGGTCTACGAGCAGTACTTC
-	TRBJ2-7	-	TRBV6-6	CASSYGPYEQYF	TGTGCCAGCAGCTACGGTCCTTACGAGCAGTACTTC
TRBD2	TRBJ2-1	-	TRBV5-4	CASTHLAGDVNNEQFF	TGTGCCAGCACCCACCTAGCGGGAGACGTAAACAATGAGCAGTTCTTC
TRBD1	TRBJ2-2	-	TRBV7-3	CASSLEGQGPVGELFF	TGTGCCAGCAGCTTAGAGGGACAGGGCCCCGTCGGGGAGCTGTTTTTT
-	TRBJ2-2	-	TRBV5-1	CASSFPATGELFF	TGCGCCAGCAGCTTCCCTGCCACCGGGGAGCTGTTTTTT
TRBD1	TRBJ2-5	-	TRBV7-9	CASSIGTGDRETQYF	TGTGCCAGCAGCATCGGGACAGGGGATAGGGAGACCCAGTACTTC
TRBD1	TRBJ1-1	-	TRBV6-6	CASSIRQGAETEAFF	TGTGCCAGCAGTATTCGACAGGGGGCAGAAACTGAAGCTTTCTTT
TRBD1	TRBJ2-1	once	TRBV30	CAWSGTGGLHNEQFF	TGTGCCTGGAGTGGGACAGGGGGACTTCACAATGAGCAGTTCTTC
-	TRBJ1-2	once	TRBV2	CASSTFGSYGYTF	TGTGCCAGCAGCACTTTTGGAAGCTATGGCTACACCTTC
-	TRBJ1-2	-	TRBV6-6	CASSAGYDYGYTF	TGTGCCAGCAGCGCAGGGTACGACTATGGCTACACCTTC
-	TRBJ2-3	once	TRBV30	CAGTLGGGIDTQYF	TGTGCCGGGACACTAGGGGGGGGGATAGATACGCAGTATTTT
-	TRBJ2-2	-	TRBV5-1	CASSPTVNTGELFF	TGCGCCAGCAGCCCGACAGTAAACACCGGGGAGCTGTTTTTT
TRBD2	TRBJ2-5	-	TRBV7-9	CASSLRLAGGKETQYF	TGTGCCAGCAGCTTACGACTAGCGGGAGGTAAAGAGACCCAGTACTTC
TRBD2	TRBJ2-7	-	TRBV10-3	CAISETGGPWITYEQYF	TGTGCCATCAGTGAGACGGGAGGGCCCTGGATTACCTACGAGCAGTACTTC
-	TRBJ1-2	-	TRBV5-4	CASGLPTDQGTNYGYTF	TGTGCCAGCGGTCTGCCCACTGATCAGGGTACTAACTATGGCTACACCTTC
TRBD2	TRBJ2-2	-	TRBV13	CASSQTQRGPGELFF	TGTGCCAGCAGCCAGACACAGCGGGGCCCCGGGGAGCTGTTTTTT
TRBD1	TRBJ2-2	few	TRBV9	CATSRGQGSQTGELFF	TGTGCCACCTCCCGGGGACAGGGTTCACAGACCGGGGAGCTGTTTTTT
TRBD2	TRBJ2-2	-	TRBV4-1	CASSQGTPGLANTGELFF	TGCGCCAGCAGCCAGGGAACTCCGGGACTAGCGAACACCGGGGAGCTGTTTTTT